The 10 T cell receptor beta chains in this list originate from one sample, sequenced in a study of early T cells in non-severe SARS-CoV-2 infection. A single record per CDR3 protein comes from TCRdb applying MiXCR to the 5' RACE reads. Found here are about 59,000 distinct CDR3 sequences, roughly 13% of them singletons; the top ten hold approximately 9.4%. Sequenced material: whole blood, taken at baseline. These receptor sequences come from an adult who was a healthcare worker with PCR-confirmed SARS-CoV-2 infection or an uninfected control (not recorded which).

The chain links TRBV2 to TRBJ2-2; TRBD1 matches at 7 bases. The CDR3 is 13 amino acids. From germline, CDR1 is SNHLY and CDR2 FYNNEI. V lost 6 bases to trimming and J lost 6 bases; unmatched junction nucleotides: 4. CDR3 sequence: CASSRDSAGELFF. The CDR3, as DNA: TGTGCCAGCAGCCGGGACAGTGCCGGGGAGCTGTTTTTT.

There are many counts of this clonotype. J is TRBJ1-3 and V is TRBV7-8, with unresolved D. The V gene's germline CDR1 is SGHVS and CDR2 FQNEAQ. Trimming cost V 4 bases and J 0 bases, with 13 bases left between them. CDR3 length equals 16 residues. The CDR3 DNA is TGTGCCAGCAGCTCCCTGACGGATTACTCTGGAAACACCATATATTTT. Translating gives CASSSLTDYSGNTIYF.

This clonotype was counted only a few times. The rearrangement links TRBV19 to TRBJ2-5, with D possibly matching TRBD1 (5 bases). CDR3 length: 14 amino acids. V was trimmed by 5 bases and J by 6 bases, leaving 16 bases between them. Germline CDR1 is LNHDA and CDR2 is SQIVND (reference sequence). The CDR3 DNA follows: TGTGCCAGTAGTGTGCAGGGATCTGGGAAGACCCAGTACTTC. Protein sequence: CASSVQGSGKTQYF.

This clonotype was found a few times. The chain combines TRBV12-3 or TRBV12-4 with TRBJ1-1; 7 bases agree with TRBD1. The length of the CDR3 is 13 residues. The J segment lost 7 bases and the V segment lost 5 bases, leaving 7 bases of the junction unmatched. The CDR3 loop reads CASSLAGGDEAFF. The CDR3 DNA is TGTGCCAGCAGTCTCGCAGGGGGGGATGAAGCTTTCTTT.

The chain employs TRBV29-1 and TRBJ1-1, with a possible D match to TRBD1 (5 bases). The CDR3 consists of 12 residues. Trimming removed 3 bases at V and 5 bases at J, with 10 bases between. The germline V gene encodes CDR1 SQVTM and CDR2 ANQGSEA. Here the CDR3 DNA reads TGCAGCGTTGACAGGGAAAGTACTGAAGCTTTCTTT. As protein: CSVDRESTEAFF.

This clonotype was detected a few times. The rearrangement uses TRBV5-5 and TRBJ1-1; D uncertain. The CDR3 is 16 amino acids. Germline assignment: CDR1 SGHKS and CDR2 YYEKEE (reference sequence). Trimming removed 4 bases from V and 1 base from J, with 17 bases in between. CDR3 residues: CASSRLGGSSNTEAFF. Here the CDR3 DNA reads TGTGCCAGCAGCAGACTTGGCGGGAGTTCGAACACTGAAGCTTTCTTT.

The V and J genes are TRBV11-2 and TRBJ1-1; TRBD1 agrees at 7 bases. The germline CDR1 and CDR2 sequences are SGHAT and FQNNGV. Trimming removed 5 bases from V and 8 bases from J; junction bases left unmatched: 8. The CDR3 spans 13 residues. CDR3 residues: CASSPGTVLEAFF. CDR3 coding DNA: TGTGCCAGCAGCCCAGGGACAGTTCTGGAAGCTTTCTTT.

This clonotype occurred a few times. The chain links TRBV5-1 to TRBJ2-1, with TRBD2 identical over 7 bases. V was pared by 2 bases and J by 3 bases, with 5 bases of the junction left unmatched. Looked up from germline, CDR1 is SGHRS and CDR2 is YFSETQ. The CDR3 has 15 residues. The CDR3 region has the DNA TGCGCCAGCAGCTTCCGCGGGGGAGACTACAATGAGCAGTTCTTC. It is translated as CASSFRGGDYNEQFF. The whole variable domain, remainder taken from reference TRBV5-1 and TRBJ2-1, is KAGVTQTPRYLIKTRGQQVTLSCSPISGHRSVSWYQQTPGQGLQFLFEYFSETQRNKGNFPGRFSGRQFSNSRSEMNVSTLELGDSALYLCASSFRGGDYNEQFFGPGTRLTVL.

Ten or more counts support this clonotype. This chain uses TRBV2 with TRBJ1-5; D remains ambiguous. The CDR3 contains 12 residues. With 6 bases removed from V and 11 bases from J, the gap between germline ends came to 14 bases. Germline-derived CDR1 and CDR2 are SNHLY and FYNNEI. The CDR3 DNA sequence: TGTGCCAGCAGAGGTGACCCGTGGGCCCAGCATTTT. Encoded protein: CASRGDPWAQHF.

The chain carries TRBV20-1 and TRBJ2-1; 7 nucleotides line up with TRBD2. The CDR3 runs to 14 residues. V shed 5 bases and J 3 bases; nucleotides not matched to a gene: 7. Germline V gene lookup returns CDR1 DFQATT and CDR2 SNEGSKA (reference sequence). The CDR3 loop is CSAGGVTLYNEQFF. The CDR3 DNA reads TGCAGTGCTGGGGGGGTGACTCTCTACAATGAGCAGTTCTTC.